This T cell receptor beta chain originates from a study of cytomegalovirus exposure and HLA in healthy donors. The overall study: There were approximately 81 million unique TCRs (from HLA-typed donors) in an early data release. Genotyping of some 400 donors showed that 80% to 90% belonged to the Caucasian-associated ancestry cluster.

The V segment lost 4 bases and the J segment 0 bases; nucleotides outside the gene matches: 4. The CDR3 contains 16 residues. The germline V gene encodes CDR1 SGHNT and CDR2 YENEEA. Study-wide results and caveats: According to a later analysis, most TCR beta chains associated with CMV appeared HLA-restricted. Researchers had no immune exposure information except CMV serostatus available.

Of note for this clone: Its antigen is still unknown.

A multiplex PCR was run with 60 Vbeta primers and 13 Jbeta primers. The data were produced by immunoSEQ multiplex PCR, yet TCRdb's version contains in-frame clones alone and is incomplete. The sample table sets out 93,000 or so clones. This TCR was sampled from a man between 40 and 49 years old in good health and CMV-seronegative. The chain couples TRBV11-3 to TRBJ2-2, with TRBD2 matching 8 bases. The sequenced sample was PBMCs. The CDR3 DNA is TGTGCCAGCAGCTCAGCGGGGGCCACGAACACCGGGGAGCTGTTTTTT. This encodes CASSSAGATNTGELFF.